These 10 T cell receptor beta chains share one sample of origin, sequenced in a study of cytomegalovirus exposure and HLA in healthy donors (dated by TCRdb to about 2017). Libraries were made using the immunoSEQ multiplex PCR assay. What TCRdb holds here is the immuneACCESS table cut down to in-frame rearrangements. Part of the clones is not present; checked against another copy, under half of the missing clones reflect an unresolved V gene, and the others are unexplained. The sample table lists a few hundred thousand clones, 86% of them with a count of one. Approximately 0.86% of the sample is in the top ten clones. Sequenced sample: PBMCs. The source of these receptors is a woman younger than 35 in good health and CMV-seronegative.

The rearrangement uses TRBV28 and TRBJ2-5; possible D gene TRBD2, 6 bases. This CDR3 has 15 residues. CDR1 and CDR2 from the germline V gene are MDHEN and SYDVKM. V lost 3 bases to trimming and J lost 3 bases, with 14 bases between them. CDR3 sequence: CASSLFSGGKETQYF. As DNA, the CDR3 is TGTGCCAGCAGTTTGTTTAGCGGCGGGAAAGAGACCCAGTACTTC.

The CDR3 sequence is CASSLAGGFKSPLHF. In DNA form, the CDR3 reads TGTGCCAGCAGCTTGGCCGGAGGTTTCAAATCACCCCTCCACTTT. The chain carries TRBV5-6 and TRBJ1-6, with D hard to call. V lost 0 bases and J lost 10, with 14 bases in between. There are 15 residues in the CDR3. Germline CDR1 reads SGHDT; CDR2 reads YYEEEE.

V and J are TRBV29-1 and TRBJ2-3, with 10 bases fitting TRBD2. V shed 4 bases, J shed 0 bases, and the junction held 10 bases outside the gene matches. Germline CDR1 reads SQVTM; CDR2 reads ANQGSEA. There are 17 residues in the CDR3. CDR3 sequence: CSVGVLAGAPSTDTQYF. The CDR3 DNA sequence: TGCAGCGTTGGGGTGCTAGCGGGGGCCCCTAGCACAGATACGCAGTATTTT.

CDR3 sequence: CASSEEETNEKLFF. The CDR3 region has the DNA TGTGCCAGCAGTGAGGAAGAAACGAATGAAAAACTGTTTTTT. The J gene is TRBJ1-4, the V gene TRBV28; D is undetermined. In germline, CDR1 is MDHEN, CDR2 SYDVKM. Deletions cut 5 bases from V and 5 bases from J, with 12 bases between. This CDR3 has 14 residues.

On this clone itself: Other DNA sequences in this specimen translate into the identical CDR3. The CDR3 loop reads CASSPRGQMNTEAFF. The CDR3 DNA reads TGTGCCAGCAGCCCGCGCGGACAGATGAACACTGAAGCTTTCTTT. The chain combines TRBV7-9 with TRBJ1-1; a weak D match, TRBD1 (6 bases). V was pared by 5 bases and J by 0 bases, with 13 bases between. CDR1 is SEHNR and CDR2 is FQNEAQ in the germline V gene (reference sequence). The CDR3 is 15 amino acids.

This sequence joins TRBV6-1 and TRBJ1-5, with D uncertain. V was pared by 5 bases and J by 5 bases, with 13 bases between. Germline values: CDR1 MNHNS, CDR2 SASEGT. The CDR3 length is 14 residues. The CDR3 DNA sequence: TGTGCCAGCAGTAGTTGGCAACAAGATCAGCCCCAGCATTTT. Amino acid sequence: CASSSWQQDQPQHF.

The gene calls are TRBV18 and TRBJ1-2, with a tentative D call TRBD1 (5 bases). Trimming pared 3 bases from V and 7 bases from J, leaving 18 bases between. The CDR3 covers 15 residues. Germline CDR1 reads KGHSH; CDR2 reads LQKENI. Written as DNA, the CDR3 is TGTGCCAGCTCACCGAGCACGGGGACGGGAGCTGGCTACACCTTC. The encoded protein is CASSPSTGTGAGYTF.

The rearrangement links TRBV7-9 to TRBJ2-7; the match to TRBD2 covers 8 bases. The CDR3 is 14 amino acids. Germline CDR1 and CDR2: SEHNR and FQNEAQ (reference sequence). The J segment lost 2 bases and the V segment lost 5 bases, leaving 5 bases of the junction unmatched. In DNA form, the CDR3 reads TGTGCCAGCAGCCAAGGGGGACTAGCCTACGAGCAGTACTTC. It specifies CASSQGGLAYEQYF. Combining the CDR3 with reference TRBV7-9 and TRBJ2-7 gives the whole variable domain DTGVSQNPRHKITKRGQNVTFRCDPISEHNRLYWYRQTLGQGPEFLTYFQNEAQLEKSRLLSDRFSAERPKGSFSTLEIQRTEQGDSAMYLCASSQGGLAYEQYFGPGTRLTVT.

The rearrangement joins TRBV10-2 to TRBJ2-7; TRBD1 matches 8 bases. Trimming removed 4 bases from V and 0 bases from J; junction bases left unmatched: 8. Germline V CDR1 and CDR2: WSHSY, SAAADI. CDR3 length equals 16 residues. The CDR3 spells CASSGLTGASSYEQYF. Here the CDR3 DNA reads TGCGCCAGCAGTGGGCTGACAGGGGCGAGCTCCTACGAGCAGTACTTC.

This sequence joins TRBV11-2 and TRBJ2-5; 12 nucleotides match TRBD2. Germline loops: CDR1 SGHAT, CDR2 FQNNGV. V lost 6 bases and J lost 4; bases outside the gene matches: 6. The CDR3 consists of 15 residues. Written as DNA, the CDR3 is TGTGCCAGCAGTTCACTAGCGGGGGGAGGAGAGACCCAGTACTTC. It translates to CASSSLAGGGETQYF.